This is a list of T cell receptor beta chains from one sample in a study of T cell repertoires in cytomegalovirus infection. TCRdb called the reads again in MiXCR, with one record for every CDR3 protein. The sample includes a few hundred thousand distinct CDR3 sequences, roughly 34% seen only once; the top ten take roughly 13%. These receptors have no identified antigens. The sample was cultured PBMCs, taken from culture after CMV antigen stimulation. The receptor set was obtained from a human donor in good health (CMV status not recorded). Some clones in this sample may be carry-over from other donors' samples. Both conserved end residues are part of each CDR3. Each record gives: clone size, D gene, V gene, J gene, CDR3 protein, CDR3 DNA. The D gene is left open where the match is weak. Some rows mark clone size as missing; the rest say once, few, many or name a class of expanded clone.

size: -; D: -; V: TRBV6-2/TRBV6-3; J: TRBJ1-1; CDR3: CASSYRINTEAFF; DNA: TGTGCCAGCAGTTACCGTATCAACACTGAAGCTTTCTTT
size: -; D: -; V: TRBV7-8; J: TRBJ1-6; CDR3: CASSLSTGSNSPLHF; DNA: TGTGCCAGCAGCCTGTCGACGGGATCTAATTCACCCCTCCACTTT
size: -; D: -; V: TRBV6-5; J: TRBJ1-1; CDR3: CASSYSVLDTEAFF; DNA: TGTGCCAGCAGTTACTCGGTTTTAGACACTGAAGCTTTCTTT
size: -; D: TRBD2; V: TRBV7-8; J: TRBJ2-1; CDR3: CASSLVGGGYNEQFF; DNA: TGTGCCAGCAGCTTAGTTGGGGGGGGCTACAATGAGCAGTTCTTC
size: -; D: TRBD1; V: TRBV7-9; J: TRBJ1-6; CDR3: CASSSPGQENSPLHF; DNA: TGTGCCAGCAGTTCGCCAGGACAGGAAAATTCACCCCTCCACTTT
size: few; D: TRBD1; V: TRBV27; J: TRBJ2-7; CDR3: CASSGTVANYEQYF; DNA: TGTGCCAGCAGCGGGACAGTTGCTAACTACGAGCAGTACTTC
size: -; D: -; V: TRBV4-1; J: TRBJ1-5; CDR3: CASSPLGHSQGNQPQHF; DNA: TGCGCCAGCAGCCCCTTGGGCCATAGCCAGGGCAATCAGCCCCAGCATTTT
size: -; D: -; V: TRBV12-3/TRBV12-4; J: TRBJ1-3; CDR3: CASSLNPRSFYGNTIYF; DNA: TGTGCCAGCAGTTTAAACCCCAGAAGCTTTTACGGAAACACCATATATTTT
size: few; D: TRBD2; V: TRBV7-9; J: TRBJ2-5; CDR3: CASSLGPEREFQETQYF; DNA: TGTGCCAGCAGCTTAGGCCCGGAGCGGGAGTTCCAAGAGACCCAGTACTTC
size: -; D: -; V: TRBV7-2; J: TRBJ1-4; CDR3: CASSLNRGEKLFF; DNA: TGTGCCAGCAGCTTAAATCGGGGAGAAAAACTGTTTTTT
size: few; D: -; V: TRBV7-9; J: TRBJ1-2; CDR3: CASSLGDGSGYTF; DNA: TGTGCCAGCAGCTTAGGGGACGGATCAGGCTACACCTTC
size: -; D: -; V: TRBV23-1; J: TRBJ2-1; CDR3: CASSQTPVRGSYNEQFF; DNA: TGCGCCAGCAGTCAAACCCCGGTCAGGGGTTCCTACAATGAGCAGTTCTTC
size: -; D: -; V: TRBV2; J: TRBJ2-1; CDR3: CASSEWASGGGPKQFF; DNA: TGTGCCAGCAGTGAATGGGCTAGCGGTGGGGGGCCCAAGCAGTTCTTC
size: -; D: -; V: TRBV10-3; J: TRBJ2-3; CDR3: CAIEAGDADTQYF; DNA: TGTGCCATCGAGGCAGGGGACGCAGATACGCAGTATTTT
size: -; D: TRBD1; V: TRBV12-3/TRBV12-4; J: TRBJ1-5; CDR3: CASDDRGSNQPQHF; DNA: TGTGCCAGCGATGACAGGGGTAGCAATCAGCCCCAGCATTTT
size: many; D: TRBD2; V: TRBV4-3; J: TRBJ2-5; CDR3: CASSQEAGGLQTQYF; DNA: TGCGCCAGCAGCCAAGAGGCGGGAGGATTGCAGACCCAGTACTTC
size: -; D: -; V: TRBV9; J: TRBJ2-1; CDR3: CASGGSNYNEQFF; DNA: TGTGCCTCCGGGGGTAGCAACTACAATGAGCAGTTCTTC